These 2 T cell receptor beta chains were sequenced from one sample in a study of blood T cell repertoires in COVID-19 (dated by TCRdb to 2020 to 2021). Libraries were built with the immunoSEQ multiplex PCR assay. TCRdb stores this immuneACCESS table with in-frame sequences only. Part of the clones is absent; in the studies checked, under half of the shortfall reflects unresolved V genes, and no reason is known for the rest. Here the sample has about 230,000 clones; 86% occur a single time. The ten largest clones capture around 16% of the sample. What was sequenced was PBMCs or T cells enriched from blood (not recorded which). These receptors all stem from a man aged 18-30 years who had recovered from COVID-19.

In regard to this clone: The identical CDR3 is also encoded by other nucleotide sequences in the sample. V is TRBV27 and J is TRBJ2-1; 13 nucleotides line up with TRBD2. The ends lost 4 bases at V and 7 bases at J; junction bases unmatched: 4. The germline V gene encodes CDR1 MNHEY and CDR2 SMNVEV (reference sequence). This CDR3 comprises 15 residues. The CDR3 region has the DNA TGTGCCAGCAGTTCCGGACTAGCGGGGGCTAATGAGCAGTTCTTC. Its protein product is CASSSGLAGANEQFF.

The chain combines TRBV3-1 (or the pseudogene TRBV3-2) with TRBJ2-5; D might be TRBD2 (6 bases). V lost 4 bases and J 2 bases, leaving 8 bases between the germline ends. This CDR3 has 13 residues. The V gene's germline CDR1 is LGHDT and CDR2 YNNKEL (reference sequence). In DNA, the CDR3 is TGTGCCAGCAGCCGTAGCGGTCAAGAGACCCAGTACTTC. It specifies CASSRSGQETQYF.